This is a list of T cell receptor beta chains from one sample in a study of control samples from healthy donors and cancer patients. The assay was immunoSEQ multiplex PCR, and TCRdb's table has in-frame clones only and misses some. The data contain over 150,000 clones, about 91% of them singletons. The sample comprised blood. The source is a woman aged 40 to 50 in good health. Each CDR3 is given with its conserved first and last residue. D genes are given only for firm matches. Expanded clones get a size class; other rows say once, few or many, or leave the size out.

V: TRBV5-1; D: TRBD1; length: 16; J: TRBJ1-3; size: .; CDR3: CALTGGGNLSGNTIYF; DNA: TGCGCCCTCACAGGGGGGGGGAATCTCTCTGGAAACACCATATATTTT
V: TRBV25-1; D: TRBD1; length: 15; J: TRBJ2-5; size: once; CDR3: CASSESDRVFETQYF; DNA: TGTGCCAGCAGTGAATCCGACAGGGTTTTCGAGACCCAGTACTTC
V: TRBV7-7; D: TRBD2; length: 14; J: TRBJ2-1; size: .; CDR3: CASSRGGSYNEQFF; DNA: TGTGCCAGCAGCCGCGGGGGTAGCTACAATGAGCAGTTCTTC
V: TRBV4-1; D: .; length: 14; J: TRBJ1-3; size: .; CDR3: CASSQGPNLNTIYF; DNA: TGCGCCAGCAGCCAGGGGCCGAACTTGAACACCATATATTTT
V: TRBV28; D: TRBD2; length: 14; J: TRBJ2-3; size: .; CDR3: CASNSGGAGDTQYF; DNA: TGTGCCAGCAATAGCGGGGGGGCGGGAGATACGCAGTATTTT
V: TRBV7-9; D: .; length: 14; J: TRBJ2-4; size: .; CDR3: CASSFGQAKNIQYF; DNA: TGTGCCAGCAGCTTCGGACAAGCCAAAAACATTCAGTACTTC
V: TRBV5-6; D: .; length: 16; J: TRBJ1-5; size: once; CDR3: CASSVQGRGDNQPQHF; DNA: TGTGCCAGCAGCGTCCAGGGCCGGGGGGACAATCAGCCCCAGCATTTT
V: TRBV21-1; D: .; length: 12; J: TRBJ1-2; size: .; CDR3: CASRFRGQGYTF; DNA: TGTGCCAGCAGATTTCGAGGACAGGGCTACACCTTC
V: TRBV28; D: TRBD1; length: 14; J: TRBJ1-5; size: .; CDR3: CASRYGTGHQPQHF; DNA: TGTGCCAGCAGGTACGGGACAGGGCATCAGCCCCAGCATTTT
V: TRBV7-9; D: .; length: 12; J: TRBJ1-2; size: .; CDR3: CASSSRDYGYTF; DNA: TGTGCCAGCAGCTCCAGGGACTATGGCTACACCTTC
V: TRBV2; D: .; length: 15; J: TRBJ1-6; size: .; CDR3: CASSESGRASSPLHF; DNA: TGTGCCAGCAGTGAATCAGGGCGGGCGTCTTCACCCCTCCACTTT
V: TRBV7-8; D: .; length: 14; J: TRBJ2-7; size: .; CDR3: CASSLGRQAYEQYF; DNA: TGTGCCAGCAGCTTAGGTCGGCAGGCCTACGAGCAGTACTTC
V: TRBV4-1; D: TRBD1; length: 13; J: TRBJ1-1; size: .; CDR3: CASSPGQTTEAFF; DNA: TGCGCCAGCAGCCCGGGACAGACCACTGAAGCTTTCTTT
V: TRBV11-3; D: .; length: 13; J: TRBJ1-1; size: .; CDR3: CASSFGRNTEAFF; DNA: TGTGCCAGCAGCTTCGGCCGGAACACTGAAGCTTTCTTT
V: TRBV2; D: .; length: 16; J: TRBJ2-2; size: .; CDR3: CASSEEALTHTGELFF; DNA: TGTGCCAGCAGTGAAGAGGCCCTAACCCACACCGGGGAGCTGTTTTTT
V: TRBV5-6; D: TRBD1; length: 16; J: TRBJ1-3; size: .; CDR3: CASSYLGQGKGNTIYF; DNA: TGTGCCAGCAGCTATCTGGGACAGGGAAAAGGAAACACCATATATTTT
V: TRBV4-1; D: .; length: 14; J: TRBJ2-7; size: once; CDR3: CASSLVGGGYEQYF; DNA: TGCGCCAGCAGCCTGGTAGGAGGGGGTTACGAGCAGTACTTC
V: TRBV10-2; D: TRBD1; length: 13; J: TRBJ1-2; size: .; CDR3: CASSEGRGRGYTF; DNA: TGCGCCAGCAGTGAGGGGAGGGGGCGAGGCTACACCTTC
V: TRBV6-5; D: .; length: 14; J: TRBJ1-1; size: .; CDR3: CASSYGMTRTEAFF; DNA: TGTGCCAGCAGTTATGGTATGACGAGGACTGAAGCTTTCTTT
V: TRBV11-3; D: .; length: 12; J: TRBJ2-3; size: .; CDR3: CASSSGSDTQYF; DNA: TGTGCCAGCAGCTCCGGCTCCGATACGCAGTATTTT
V: TRBV5-4; D: TRBD2; length: 16; J: TRBJ2-1; size: .; CDR3: CASSLASGGATNEQFF; DNA: TGTGCCAGCAGCTTGGCTAGCGGGGGGGCCACGAATGAGCAGTTCTTC
V: TRBV7-8; D: .; length: 16; J: TRBJ1-3; size: .; CDR3: CASSLDLMGTMDTIYF; DNA: TGTGCCAGCAGCTTAGATCTCATGGGGACAATGGACACCATATATTTT
V: TRBV19; D: .; length: 13; J: TRBJ2-2; size: .; CDR3: CASLGGNTGELFF; DNA: TGTGCCAGTTTAGGGGGGAACACCGGGGAGCTGTTTTTT
V: TRBV6-5; D: .; length: 14; J: TRBJ2-1; size: .; CDR3: CASTDYSEGGEQFF; DNA: TGTGCCAGCACCGACTATTCGGAGGGGGGTGAGCAGTTCTTC
V: TRBV7-2; D: TRBD2; length: 14; J: TRBJ2-7; size: .; CDR3: CASSPGLASYEQYF; DNA: TGTGCCAGCAGCCCGGGACTAGCATCCTACGAGCAGTACTTC
V: TRBV4-1; D: .; length: 13; J: TRBJ1-1; size: .; CDR3: CASSQELNTEAFF; DNA: TGCGCCAGCAGCCAAGAGTTGAACACTGAAGCTTTCTTT
V: TRBV20-1; D: .; length: 16; J: TRBJ1-2; size: .; CDR3: CSASSFRDRANYGYTF; DNA: TGCAGTGCTAGTTCCTTTCGCGACAGAGCTAACTATGGCTACACCTTC
V: TRBV28; D: .; length: 12; J: TRBJ1-2; size: .; CDR3: CASRPGGYGYTF; DNA: TGTGCCAGCAGGCCGGGAGGATATGGCTACACCTTC